This T cell receptor (beta chain) was sequenced during a study of regulatory T cells in long-lasting Graves disease. Study-level findings and limits: Persistent Graves' patients showed a TCR diversity that was lower than that of newly diagnosed ones. Accuracy could have been hurt by small sample size.

Relying on iRepertoire HTBI primers and Arm-PCR of CDR3 regions, the team built TCR beta libraries. A single record per CDR3 protein comes from TCRdb applying MiXCR to the multiplex PCR reads. The profile covers roughly 500,000 distinct CDR3 sequences, with less than 25% appearing a single time and approximately 8% taken by the ten largest. As to time point: persistent/refractory GD, antithyroid drugs over 5 years with positive TRAb. RNA from PBMCs was the source of the TCR library. The diagnosis of Graves' disease used American Thyroid Association guidelines. Tubes containing EDTA received approximately 8.7 milliliters of drawn peripheral blood. The table lists this clonotype with a few counts. Its target is unknown. The sample in question was peripheral blood mononuclear cells (PBMCs), obtained when the disease was refractory, from a patient treated with antithyroid drugs. The clonotype originates from a female donor with Graves disease.

DNA of the CDR3: TGTGCCAGCACTCGGGGCACCGGGGAGCTGTTTTTT. Amino acid sequence: CASTRGTGELFF. The V call is TRBV6-1, the J call TRBJ2-2, with D perhaps matching TRBD2 (5 bases). This CDR3 is 12 amino acids long. Germline V lookup: CDR1 MNHNS, CDR2 SASEGT. The germline V and J ends were trimmed by 7 bases and 4 bases, with 7 bases remaining between them.